These 2 T cell receptor beta chains were sequenced from one sample in a study of control samples from healthy donors and cancer patients. Measured with immunoSEQ multiplex PCR; TCRdb has only the in-frame clones, and not every one. The sample yields approximately 210,000 clones, about 90% seen once. Sequencing was carried out using blood. Source of these receptors: a man in his thirties or forties in good health.

V is TRBV18 and J is TRBJ1-3; D not resolved. The germline CDR1 and CDR2 sequences are KGHSH and LQKENI. This CDR3 has 15 residues. Trimming cost V 1 base and J 4 bases, with 11 bases left between them. The DNA of the CDR3 is TGTGCCAGCTCACCACGTGGCAACAGCGGAAACACCATATATTTT. Protein: CASSPRGNSGNTIYF.

The chain joins TRBV27 to TRBJ2-1, with D tentatively TRBD2 (7 bases). In germline, CDR1 is MNHEY, CDR2 SMNVEV (reference sequence). V lost 2 bases, J lost 4 bases, and 15 bases lay in between. This CDR3 has 16 amino acids. The CDR3 here is CASSLGGGILYNEQFF. DNA of the CDR3: TGTGCCAGCAGTTTAGGCGGGGGCATCCTTTACAATGAGCAGTTCTTC.